The clone carrying this T cell receptor (beta chain) was observed a few times. Its antigen is not known. One junction end disagrees with the germline gene, perhaps due to a read error. The entry originates in a study of identical twins. Germline V CDR1 and CDR2: DFQATT, SNEGSKA (reference sequence). The CDR3 is made up of 14 amino acids. Study-wide results and caveats: Cross-sectional statistics, not tracking of the same donors, supported the conclusions. There was an excess of low generation probability in the out-of-frame alpha sequences that twins shared. While abundant cord blood beta clonotypes carried fewer insertions, memory repertoires showed no such pattern.

cDNA carried unique molecular identifiers, and a universal primer site was added by template switching. MiXCR, run by TCRdb on the 5' RACE reads, gives a single entry per CDR3 protein. Of roughly 750,000 distinct CDR3 sequences listed, around 20% are singletons. The sample also formed part of further work on T cells expressing NK-cell markers.

The clonotype originates from a woman aged 18-29 years in good health. Sequenced input: PBMCs. V is TRBV20-1 and J is TRBJ2-1; the match to TRBD1 covers 7 bases. The CDR3 sequence: CSARVATGQLTQVF. The CDR3 DNA reads as TGCAGTGCTAGAGTGGCCACGGGACAGCTCACCCAGGTCTTC.